The clone carrying this T cell receptor beta chain was observed at least ten times. Its matching antigen is unknown. The V gene's germline CDR1 is SGDLS and CDR2 YYNGEE. The CDR3 runs 15 residues. The V gene lost 0 bases and the J gene lost 6 bases, with 12 bases spanning the gap. Among the participants, healthy controls were blood bank volunteers in Maryland, USA. Preparation of the unsorted libraries drew on 2 million PBMCs stored at -80 C. The record originates from a study of neurological immune-mediated disorders. General study findings and limits: Among expanded clones, no CDR3 amino acid sequences were shared across subjects, a pattern suggesting private repertoires in all groups.

From 15-18 subjects, each sequencing run yielded over 180 million TCR-beta sequences. TCRdb passed the 5' RACE reads through MiXCR, listing each CDR3 protein once. The sample includes approximately 32,000 distinct CDR3 sequences, under 7.5% seen only once; the top ten take roughly 4.4%. This TCR was recovered from a woman between 35 and 50 years old in good health. V is TRBV9 and J is TRBJ1-4; D might be TRBD1 (5 bases). The material sequenced was PBMCs. The CDR3 protein is CASSVAPQGDEKLFF. The CDR3 coding sequence is TGTGCCAGCAGCGTAGCCCCCCAAGGGGATGAAAAACTGTTTTTT.